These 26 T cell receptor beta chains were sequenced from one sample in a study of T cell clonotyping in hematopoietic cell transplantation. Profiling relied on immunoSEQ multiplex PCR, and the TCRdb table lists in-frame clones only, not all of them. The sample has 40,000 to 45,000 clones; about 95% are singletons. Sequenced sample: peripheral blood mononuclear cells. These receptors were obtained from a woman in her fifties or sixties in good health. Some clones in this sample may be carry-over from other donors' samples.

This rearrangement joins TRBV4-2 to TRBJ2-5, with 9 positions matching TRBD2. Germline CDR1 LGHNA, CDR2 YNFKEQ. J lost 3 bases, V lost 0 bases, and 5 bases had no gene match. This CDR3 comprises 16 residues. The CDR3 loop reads CASSQDGRLAEETQYF. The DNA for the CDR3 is TGTGCCAGCAGCCAAGATGGGAGACTAGCGGAAGAGACCCAGTACTTC.

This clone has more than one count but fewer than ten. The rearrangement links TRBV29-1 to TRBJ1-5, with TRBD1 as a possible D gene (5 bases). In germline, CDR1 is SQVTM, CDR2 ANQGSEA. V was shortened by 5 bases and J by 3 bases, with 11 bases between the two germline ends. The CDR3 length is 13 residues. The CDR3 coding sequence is TGCAGCGTTTCTGACAGTAACAATCAGCCCCAGCATTTT. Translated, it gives CSVSDSNNQPQHF.

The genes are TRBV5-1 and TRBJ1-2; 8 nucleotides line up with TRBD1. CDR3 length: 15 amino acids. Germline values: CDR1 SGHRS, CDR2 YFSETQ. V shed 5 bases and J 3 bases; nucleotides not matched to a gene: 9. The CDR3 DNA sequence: TGCGCCAGCAGTAACCGACAGGGGAAGGACTATGGCTACACCTTC. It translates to CASSNRQGKDYGYTF.

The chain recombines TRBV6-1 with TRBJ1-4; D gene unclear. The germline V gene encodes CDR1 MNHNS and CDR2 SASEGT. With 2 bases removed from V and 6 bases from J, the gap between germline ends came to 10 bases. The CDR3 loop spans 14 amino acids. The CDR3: CASSESGVDEKLFF. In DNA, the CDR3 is TGTGCCAGCAGTGAATCCGGGGTGGATGAAAAACTGTTTTTT.

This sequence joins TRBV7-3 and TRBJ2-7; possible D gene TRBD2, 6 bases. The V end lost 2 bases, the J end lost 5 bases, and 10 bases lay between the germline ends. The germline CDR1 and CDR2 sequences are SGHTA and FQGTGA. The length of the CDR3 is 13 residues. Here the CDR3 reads CASSLEGGDEQYF. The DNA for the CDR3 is TGTGCCAGCAGCTTAGAGGGAGGTGACGAGCAGTACTTC.

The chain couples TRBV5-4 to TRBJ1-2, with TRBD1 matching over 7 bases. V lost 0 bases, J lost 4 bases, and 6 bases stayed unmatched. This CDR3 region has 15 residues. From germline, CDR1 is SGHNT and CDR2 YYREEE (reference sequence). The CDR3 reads CASSLEQGSAYGYTF. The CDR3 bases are TGTGCCAGCAGCTTGGAACAGGGGAGTGCCTATGGCTACACCTTC.

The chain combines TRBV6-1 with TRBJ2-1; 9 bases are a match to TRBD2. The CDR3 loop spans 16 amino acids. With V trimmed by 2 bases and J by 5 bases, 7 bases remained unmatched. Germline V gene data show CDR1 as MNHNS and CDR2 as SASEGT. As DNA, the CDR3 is TGTGCCAGCAGTGAATTTTTAGGACTAGCGCACAATGAGCAGTTCTTC. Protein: CASSEFLGLAHNEQFF.

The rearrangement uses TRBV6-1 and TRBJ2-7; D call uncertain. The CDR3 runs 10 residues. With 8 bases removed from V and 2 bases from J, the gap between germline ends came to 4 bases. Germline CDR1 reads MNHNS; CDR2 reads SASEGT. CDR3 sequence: CASGPYEQYF. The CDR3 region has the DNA TGTGCCAGCGGCCCCTACGAGCAGTACTTC.

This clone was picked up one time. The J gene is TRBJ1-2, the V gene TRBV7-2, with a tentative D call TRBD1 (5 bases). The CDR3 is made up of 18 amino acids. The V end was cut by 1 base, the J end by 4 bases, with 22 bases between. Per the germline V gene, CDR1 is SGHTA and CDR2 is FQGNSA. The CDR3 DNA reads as TGTGCCAGCAGCTTAGTTGCCCCGAATTGGGCAGGGACCTATGGCTACACCTTC. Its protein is CASSLVAPNWAGTYGYTF. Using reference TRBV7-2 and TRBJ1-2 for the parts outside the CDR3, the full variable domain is GAGVSQSPSNKVTEKGKDVELRCDPISGHTALYWYRQSLGQGLEFLIYFQGNSAPDKSGLPSDRFSAERTGGSVSTLTIQRTQQEDSAVYLCASSLVAPNWAGTYGYTFGSGTRLTVV.

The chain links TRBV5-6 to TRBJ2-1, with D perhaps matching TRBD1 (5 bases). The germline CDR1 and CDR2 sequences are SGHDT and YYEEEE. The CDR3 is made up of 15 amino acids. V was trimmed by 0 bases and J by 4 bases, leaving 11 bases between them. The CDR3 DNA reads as TGTGCCAGCAGCTTGGTATGGGGCGCGTACAATGAGCAGTTCTTC. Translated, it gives CASSLVWGAYNEQFF. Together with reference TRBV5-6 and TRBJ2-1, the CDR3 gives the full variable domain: DAGVTQSPTHLIKTRGQQVTLRCSPKSGHDTVSWYQQALGQGPQFIFQYYEEEERQRGNFPDRFSGHQFPNYSSELNVNALLLGDSALYLCASSLVWGAYNEQFFGPGTRLTVL.

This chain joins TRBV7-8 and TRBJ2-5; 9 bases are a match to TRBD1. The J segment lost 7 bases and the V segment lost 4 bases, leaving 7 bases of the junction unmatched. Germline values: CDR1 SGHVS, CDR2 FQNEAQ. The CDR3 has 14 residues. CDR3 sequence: CASSSGTGFGTQYF. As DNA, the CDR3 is TGTGCCAGCAGCTCCGGGACAGGGTTTGGGACCCAGTACTTC. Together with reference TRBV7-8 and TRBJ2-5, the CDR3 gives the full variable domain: GAGVSQSPRYKVAKRGQDVALRCDPISGHVSLFWYQQALGQGPEFLTYFQNEAQLDKSGLPSDRFFAERPEGSVSTLKIQRTQQEDSAVYLCASSSGTGFGTQYFGPGTRLLVL.

CDR3 DNA: TGTGCCAGCAGCTCGAGCAGGGTGAGCTCCTACGAGCAGTACTTC. It is translated as CASSSSRVSSYEQYF. This chain connects TRBV7-8 to TRBJ2-7, with D perhaps matching TRBD1 (5 bases). The V end was cut by 4 bases, the J end by 0 bases, with 13 bases between. In germline, CDR1 is SGHVS, CDR2 FQNEAQ. CDR3 length: 15 residues. The complete variable domain, with remaining parts taken from reference TRBV7-8 and TRBJ2-7, reads GAGVSQSPRYKVAKRGQDVALRCDPISGHVSLFWYQQALGQGPEFLTYFQNEAQLDKSGLPSDRFFAERPEGSVSTLKIQRTQQEDSAVYLCASSSSRVSSYEQYFGPGTRLTVT.

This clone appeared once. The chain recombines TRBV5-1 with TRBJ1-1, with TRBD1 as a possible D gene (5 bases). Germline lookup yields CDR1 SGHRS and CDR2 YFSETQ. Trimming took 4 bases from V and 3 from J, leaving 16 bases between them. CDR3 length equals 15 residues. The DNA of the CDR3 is TGCGCCAGCAGCCCCCAGGGACCTCCCTACACTGAAGCTTTCTTT. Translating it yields CASSPQGPPYTEAFF.

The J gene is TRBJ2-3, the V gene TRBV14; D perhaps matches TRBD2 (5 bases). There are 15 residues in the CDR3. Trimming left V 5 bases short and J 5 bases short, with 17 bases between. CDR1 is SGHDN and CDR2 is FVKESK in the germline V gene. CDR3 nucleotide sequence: TGTGCCAGCAGCACCCATTATAGGGCGGGAGATACGCAGTATTTT. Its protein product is CASSTHYRAGDTQYF.

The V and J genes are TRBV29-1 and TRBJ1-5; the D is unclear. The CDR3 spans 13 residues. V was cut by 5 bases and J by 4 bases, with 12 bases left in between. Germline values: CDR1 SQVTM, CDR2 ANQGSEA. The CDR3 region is CSVSDDQNQPQHF. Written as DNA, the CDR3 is TGCAGCGTTAGTGACGACCAGAATCAGCCCCAGCATTTT.

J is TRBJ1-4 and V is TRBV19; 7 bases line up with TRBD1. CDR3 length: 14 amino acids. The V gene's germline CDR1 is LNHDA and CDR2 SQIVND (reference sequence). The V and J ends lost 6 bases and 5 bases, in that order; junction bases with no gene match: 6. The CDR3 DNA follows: TGTGCCAGTAGGCCCCTGGGACAGAATGAAAAACTGTTTTTT. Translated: CASRPLGQNEKLFF.

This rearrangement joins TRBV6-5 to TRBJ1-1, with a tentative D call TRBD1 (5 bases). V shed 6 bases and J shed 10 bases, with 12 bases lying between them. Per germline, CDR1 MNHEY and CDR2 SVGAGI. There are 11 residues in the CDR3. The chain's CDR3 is CASSSPGRAFF. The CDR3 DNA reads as TGTGCCAGCAGCTCCCCGGGGCGAGCTTTCTTT.

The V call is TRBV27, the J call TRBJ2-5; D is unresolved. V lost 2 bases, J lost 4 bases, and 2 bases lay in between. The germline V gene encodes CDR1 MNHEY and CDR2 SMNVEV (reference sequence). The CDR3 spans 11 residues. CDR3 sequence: CASSLGETQYF. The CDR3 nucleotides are TGTGCCAGCAGTTTAGGAGAGACCCAGTACTTC.

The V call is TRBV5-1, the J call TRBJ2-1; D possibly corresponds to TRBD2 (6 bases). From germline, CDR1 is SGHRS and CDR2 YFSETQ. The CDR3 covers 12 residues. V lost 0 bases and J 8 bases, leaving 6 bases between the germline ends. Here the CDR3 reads CASSLAGDEQFF. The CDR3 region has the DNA TGCGCCAGCAGCTTGGCGGGGGATGAGCAGTTCTTC.

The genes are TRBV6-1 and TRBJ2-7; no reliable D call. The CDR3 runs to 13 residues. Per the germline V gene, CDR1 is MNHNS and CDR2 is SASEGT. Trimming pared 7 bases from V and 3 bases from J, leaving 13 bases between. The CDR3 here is CASIRTDYYEQYF. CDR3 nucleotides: TGTGCCAGCATTAGGACCGATTACTACGAGCAGTACTTC.

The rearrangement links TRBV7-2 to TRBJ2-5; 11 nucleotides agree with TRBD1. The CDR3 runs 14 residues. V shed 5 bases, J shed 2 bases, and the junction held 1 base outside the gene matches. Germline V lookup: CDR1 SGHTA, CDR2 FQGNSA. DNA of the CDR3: TGTGCCAGCAGCCGGGACAGGGGGCAAGAGACCCAGTACTTC. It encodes CASSRDRGQETQYF.

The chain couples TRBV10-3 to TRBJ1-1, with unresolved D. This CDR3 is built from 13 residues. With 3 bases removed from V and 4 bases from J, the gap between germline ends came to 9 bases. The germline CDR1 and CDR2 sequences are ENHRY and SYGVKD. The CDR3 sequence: CAISEYPSTEAFF. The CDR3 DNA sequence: TGTGCCATCAGTGAATACCCGAGCACTGAAGCTTTCTTT.

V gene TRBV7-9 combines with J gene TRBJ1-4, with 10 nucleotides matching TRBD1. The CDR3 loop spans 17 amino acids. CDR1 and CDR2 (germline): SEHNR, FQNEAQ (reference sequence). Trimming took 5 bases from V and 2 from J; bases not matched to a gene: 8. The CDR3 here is CASSQGQGGFTNEKLFF. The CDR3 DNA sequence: TGTGCCAGCAGCCAAGGACAGGGGGGTTTTACTAATGAAAAACTGTTTTTT. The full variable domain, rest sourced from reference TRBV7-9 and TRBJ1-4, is DTGVSQNPRHKITKRGQNVTFRCDPISEHNRLYWYRQTLGQGPEFLTYFQNEAQLEKSRLLSDRFSAERPKGSFSTLEIQRTEQGDSAMYLCASSQGQGGFTNEKLFFGSGTQLSVL.

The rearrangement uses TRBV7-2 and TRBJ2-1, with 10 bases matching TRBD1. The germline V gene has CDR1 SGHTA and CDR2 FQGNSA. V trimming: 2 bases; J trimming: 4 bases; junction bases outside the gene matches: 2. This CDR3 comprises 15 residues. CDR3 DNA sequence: TGTGCCAGCAGCTTATGGGGACAGGGGTACAATGAGCAGTTCTTC. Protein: CASSLWGQGYNEQFF.

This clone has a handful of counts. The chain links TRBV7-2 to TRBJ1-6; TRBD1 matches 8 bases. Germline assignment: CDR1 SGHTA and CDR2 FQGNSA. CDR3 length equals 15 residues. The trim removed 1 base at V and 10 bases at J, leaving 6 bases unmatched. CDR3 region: CASSLGVTGDSPLHF. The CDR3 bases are TGTGCCAGCAGCTTAGGGGTGACAGGGGACTCACCCCTCCACTTT.

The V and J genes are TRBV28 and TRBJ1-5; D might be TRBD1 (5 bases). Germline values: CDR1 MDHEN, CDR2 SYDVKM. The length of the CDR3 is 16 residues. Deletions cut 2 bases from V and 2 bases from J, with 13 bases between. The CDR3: CASSLIGARGNQPQHF. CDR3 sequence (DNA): TGTGCCAGCAGTTTAATTGGGGCGCGGGGCAATCAGCCCCAGCATTTT.